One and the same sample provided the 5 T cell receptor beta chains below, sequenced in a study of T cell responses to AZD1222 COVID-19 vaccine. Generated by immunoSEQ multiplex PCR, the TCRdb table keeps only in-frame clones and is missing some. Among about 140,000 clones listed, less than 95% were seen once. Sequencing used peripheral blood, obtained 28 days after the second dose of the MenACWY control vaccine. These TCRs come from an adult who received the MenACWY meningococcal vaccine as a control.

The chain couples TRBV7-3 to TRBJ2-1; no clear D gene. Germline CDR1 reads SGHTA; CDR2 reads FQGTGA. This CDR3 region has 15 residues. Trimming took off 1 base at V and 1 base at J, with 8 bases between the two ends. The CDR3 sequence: CASSLSVGSYNEQFF. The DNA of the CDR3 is TGTGCCAGCAGCTTAAGCGTGGGTTCCTACAATGAGCAGTTCTTC. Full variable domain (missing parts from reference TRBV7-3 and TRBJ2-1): GAGVSQTPSNKVTEKGKYVELRCDPISGHTALYWYRQSLGQGPEFLIYFQGTGAADDSGLPNDRFFAVRPEGSVSTLKIQRTERGDSAVYLCASSLSVGSYNEQFFGPGTRLTVL.

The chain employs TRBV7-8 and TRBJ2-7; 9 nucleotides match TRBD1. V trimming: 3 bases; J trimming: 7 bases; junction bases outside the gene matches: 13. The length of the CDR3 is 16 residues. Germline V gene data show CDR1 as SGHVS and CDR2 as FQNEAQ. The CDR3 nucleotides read TGTGCCAGCAGCTTTATACCGGGACAGGGCCTCGGGGAGCAGTACTTC. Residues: CASSFIPGQGLGEQYF.

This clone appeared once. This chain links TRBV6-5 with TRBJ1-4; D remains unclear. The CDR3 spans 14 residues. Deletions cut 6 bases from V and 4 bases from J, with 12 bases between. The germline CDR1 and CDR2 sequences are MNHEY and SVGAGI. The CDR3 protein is CASRLGRRNEKLFF. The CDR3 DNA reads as TGTGCCAGCAGGTTAGGGCGGCGTAATGAAAAACTGTTTTTT.

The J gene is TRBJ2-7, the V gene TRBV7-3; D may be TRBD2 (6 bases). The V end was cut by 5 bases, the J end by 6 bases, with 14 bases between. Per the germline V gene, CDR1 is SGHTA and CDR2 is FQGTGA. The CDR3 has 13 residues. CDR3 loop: CASSKGGIREQYF. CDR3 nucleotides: TGTGCCAGCAGCAAGGGCGGGATCCGCGAGCAGTACTTC.

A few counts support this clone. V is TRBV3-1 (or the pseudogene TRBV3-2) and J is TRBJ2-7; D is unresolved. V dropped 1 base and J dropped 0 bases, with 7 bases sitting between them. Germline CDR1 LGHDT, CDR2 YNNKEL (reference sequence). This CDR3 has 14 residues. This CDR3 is CASSQVVTSYEQYF. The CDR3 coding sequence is TGTGCCAGCAGCCAAGTTGTTACCTCCTACGAGCAGTACTTC.